These 27 T cell receptor beta chains were sequenced from one sample in a study of blood T cell repertoires in COVID-19. TCRdb keeps only in-frame clones here, not all; method: immunoSEQ multiplex PCR. The data hold 100,000 or so clones, with 65% to 90% observed a single time. The sample was peripheral blood. These receptors originate from a man older than 75 with acute or convalescent COVID-19.

This sequence joins TRBV5-1 and TRBJ2-2; 7 nucleotides match TRBD1. The germline V gene encodes CDR1 SGHRS and CDR2 YFSETQ. The CDR3 extends over 15 amino acids. Unmatched junction bases numbered 5, after V lost 1 base and J lost 5 bases. The CDR3 DNA reads TGCGCCAGCAGCTTGTCACAGGGGCGGACCGGGGAGCTGTTTTTT. This gives the protein CASSLSQGRTGELFF.

The rearrangement links TRBV19 to TRBJ1-2; 11 nucleotides agree with TRBD1. This CDR3 comprises 17 residues. The germline gives CDR1 LNHDA, CDR2 SQIVND (reference sequence). The V gene end was trimmed by 2 bases and the J gene end by 2 bases; junction bases not matched to a gene: 7. The CDR3: CASSIRTGGLKNYGYTF. DNA of the CDR3: TGTGCCAGTAGTATAAGGACAGGGGGCCTGAAGAACTATGGCTACACCTTC.

This clone was counted a single time. The gene calls are TRBV5-4 and TRBJ2-5; a weak D match, TRBD1 (5 bases). From germline, CDR1 is SGHNT and CDR2 YYREEE (reference sequence). V lost 0 bases to trimming and J lost 5 bases, with 11 bases between them. The CDR3 runs to 14 residues. The CDR3: CASSLGQPQETQYF. In nucleotides, the CDR3 is TGTGCCAGCAGCTTGGGACAGCCCCAGGAGACCCAGTACTTC.

The CDR3 is CASSRDSSSRTQYF. CDR3 sequence (DNA): TGCGCCAGCAGCCGGGACAGCTCATCCAGGACCCAGTACTTC. The gene calls are TRBV5-1 and TRBJ2-5, with 7 bases identical to TRBD1. Germline-derived CDR1 and CDR2 are SGHRS and YFSETQ. V was clipped by 4 bases and J by 7 bases; unmatched bases: 10. This CDR3 spans 14 amino acids.

The chain employs TRBV3-1 (or the pseudogene TRBV3-2) and TRBJ1-1; TRBD1 might be the D (5 bases). This CDR3 spans 12 amino acids. Germline CDR1 reads LGHDT; CDR2 reads YNNKEL (reference sequence). The ends were cut back, 4 bases at V and 10 bases at J, with 13 bases in the middle. The CDR3 here is CASSRRGVTAFF. In DNA, the CDR3 is TGTGCCAGCAGCCGCCGGGGGGTGACAGCTTTCTTT.

V and J are TRBV3-1 (or the pseudogene TRBV3-2) and TRBJ2-1; TRBD2 is a possible D gene (6 bases). Per the germline V gene, CDR1 is LGHDT and CDR2 is YNNKEL (reference sequence). V lost 3 bases and J 6 bases, leaving 15 bases between the germline ends. The CDR3 contains 15 residues. The CDR3 loop reads CASSHPREVLNEQFF. In DNA, the CDR3 is TGTGCCAGCAGCCATCCGAGGGAGGTCCTCAATGAGCAGTTCTTC.

This chain uses TRBV6-2 or TRBV6-3 with TRBJ2-4; 12 bases line up with TRBD2. The CDR3 runs to 16 residues. V lost 5 bases, J lost 4 bases, and 6 bases stayed unmatched. Germline V CDR1 and CDR2: MNHEY, SVGEGT. The CDR3 reads CASSLTSGRSKNIQYF. The CDR3 DNA reads as TGTGCCAGCAGTCTGACTAGCGGGAGATCTAAAAACATTCAGTACTTC.

The J gene is TRBJ2-1, the V gene TRBV3-1 (or the pseudogene TRBV3-2), with 15 bases matching TRBD2. Germline values: CDR1 LGHDT, CDR2 YNNKEL (reference sequence). V dropped 4 bases and J dropped 9; count of bases not matched to a gene: 4. The CDR3 length is 15 residues. CDR3 nucleotides: TGTGCCAGCAGCCGTGGACTAGCGGGAGGGATTGAGCAGTTCTTC. Amino acids: CASSRGLAGGIEQFF.

This sequence joins TRBV7-9 and TRBJ2-3; 7 positions match TRBD2. The J segment lost 6 bases and the V segment lost 3 bases, leaving 6 bases of the junction unmatched. Germline V lookup: CDR1 SEHNR, CDR2 FQNEAQ (reference sequence). The CDR3 contains 14 residues. This chain's CDR3 is CASSFSSGRDTQYF. The CDR3 bases are TGTGCCAGCAGCTTCTCTTCCGGGAGGGATACGCAGTATTTT.

The genes are TRBV30 and TRBJ1-3, with 10 bases lining up with TRBD1. Germline trimming cut 2 bases from V and 4 bases from J; bases unmatched to any gene: 5. Germline values: CDR1 GTSNPN, CDR2 SVGIG (reference sequence). The CDR3 covers 15 residues. The CDR3 loop reads CAWSSGQGTGNTIYF. In DNA form, the CDR3 reads TGTGCCTGGAGTTCGGGACAGGGGACGGGAAACACCATATATTTT.

This sequence joins TRBV19 and TRBJ2-5; 10 nucleotides agree with TRBD1. V dropped 5 bases and J dropped 4; count of bases not matched to a gene: 7. The CDR3 has 15 amino acids. Germline V lookup: CDR1 LNHDA, CDR2 SQIVND (reference sequence). In nucleotides, the CDR3 is TGTGCCAGTAGTGTCCGGGACAGGGGACCAGAGACCCAGTACTTC. This gives the protein CASSVRDRGPETQYF.

The CDR3 loop is CATSDPGQREQYF. The CDR3 DNA sequence: TGTGCCACCAGTGACCCAGGACAGCGCGAGCAGTACTTC. The chain couples TRBV24-1 to TRBJ2-7; D is perhaps TRBD1 (6 bases). This CDR3 contains 13 residues. Germline V CDR1 and CDR2: KGHDR, SFDVKD. V was cut by 4 bases and J by 6 bases, with 12 bases left in between.

The rearrangement joins TRBV14 to TRBJ2-6; the D is unclear. Germline CDR1 and CDR2: SGHDN and FVKESK. V lost 3 bases, J lost 12 bases, and 15 bases lay in between. The CDR3 has 14 residues. CDR3 DNA sequence: TGTGCCAGCAGCCACCGGAACCTGCCTAGCGTCCTGACTTTC. This codes for CASSHRNLPSVLTF.

This sequence joins TRBV7-9 and TRBJ2-5; D possibly corresponds to TRBD2 (6 bases). V was pared by 3 bases and J by 0 bases, with 11 bases between. The CDR3 contains 15 residues. Germline-derived CDR1 and CDR2 are SEHNR and FQNEAQ (reference sequence). The CDR3 is CASSFAGLNQETQYF. The CDR3 DNA follows: TGTGCCAGCAGCTTCGCGGGACTTAACCAAGAGACCCAGTACTTC.

The V and J genes are TRBV12-3 or TRBV12-4 and TRBJ2-7; perhaps TRBD1 as D (6 bases). Trimming took off 6 bases at V and 5 bases at J, with 14 bases between the two ends. This CDR3 is 13 amino acids long. DNA of the CDR3: TGTGCCAGCAGCTACAGGGTGTCCCACGAGCAGTACTTC. Translation: CASSYRVSHEQYF.

The chain recombines TRBV3-1 (or the pseudogene TRBV3-2) with TRBJ2-7; 8 bases are shared with TRBD1. With V trimmed by 4 bases and J by 4 bases, 9 bases remained unmatched. The CDR3 has 15 amino acids. Germline V gene lookup returns CDR1 LGHDT and CDR2 YNNKEL (reference sequence). The CDR3: CASSPGQGPRYEQYF. DNA of the CDR3: TGTGCCAGCAGCCCAGGACAGGGACCCCGTTACGAGCAGTACTTC.

This clone was observed at least ten times. This chain links TRBV12-5 with TRBJ1-5; 7 positions agree with TRBD1. Germline-derived CDR1 and CDR2 are LGHNT and FRNRAP. This CDR3 region has 15 residues. V shed 1 base, J shed 4 bases, and the junction held 4 bases outside the gene matches. The CDR3 nucleotides are TGTGCTAGTGGTTTGGAGGCAGGGGGGAATCAGCCCCAGCATTTT. Its protein is CASGLEAGGNQPQHF. Combining the CDR3 with reference TRBV12-5 and TRBJ1-5 gives the whole variable domain DARVTQTPRHKVTEMGQEVTMRCQPILGHNTVFWYRQTMMQGLELLAYFRNRAPLDDSGMPKDRFSAEMPDATLATLKIQPSEPRDSAVYFCASGLEAGGNQPQHFGDGTRLSIL.

This clone has just a few counts. J is TRBJ1-5 and V is TRBV14; 7 bases agree with TRBD1. The J segment lost 7 bases and the V segment lost 4 bases, leaving 4 bases of the junction unmatched. Germline-derived CDR1 and CDR2 are SGHDN and FVKESK. The CDR3 is 13 residues long. The CDR3 here is CASSRGQAQPQHF. The CDR3 DNA reads TGTGCCAGCAGCCGAGGACAGGCCCAGCCCCAGCATTTT.

Here the CDR3 DNA reads TGTGCCTGGAGTAGACAGGCACCCTACGAGCAGTACTTC. The encoded protein is CAWSRQAPYEQYF. The chain links TRBV30 to TRBJ2-7, with D perhaps TRBD1 (6 bases). The CDR3 sequence is 13 residues long. Trimming stripped 2 bases from V and 2 bases from J, with 10 bases between. Germline lookup yields CDR1 GTSNPN and CDR2 SVGIG (reference sequence).

The V and J genes are TRBV6-6 and TRBJ1-3; 7 bases agree with TRBD1. V lost 8 bases to trimming and J lost 2 bases; unmatched junction nucleotides: 9. The V gene's germline CDR1 is MNHNY and CDR2 SVGAGI (reference sequence). The CDR3 covers 15 residues. In DNA, the CDR3 is TGTGCCAGCTGTTTAGGGGGCCGGACTGGAAACACCATATATTTT. It codes for CASCLGGRTGNTIYF.

The chain is built from TRBV27 and TRBJ1-5, with no clear D. V was trimmed by 2 bases and J by 7 bases, leaving 15 bases between them. The length of the CDR3 is 15 residues. Per the germline V gene, CDR1 is MNHEY and CDR2 is SMNVEV (reference sequence). DNA of the CDR3: TGTGCCAGCAGTTTACGGAACGGAGCAACCCAGCCCCAGCATTTT. Translating gives CASSLRNGATQPQHF.

The chain has TRBV18 and TRBJ1-5; D is undetermined. From germline, CDR1 is KGHSH and CDR2 LQKENI. The V end was cut by 2 bases, the J end by 4 bases, with 6 bases between. This CDR3 has 13 residues. The CDR3 region is CASSPGENQPQHF. The CDR3 DNA reads TGTGCCAGCTCACCAGGAGAGAATCAGCCCCAGCATTTT.

The J gene is TRBJ1-4, the V gene TRBV28, with 10 bases lining up with TRBD1. The V gene end was trimmed by 4 bases and the J gene end by 3 bases; junction bases not matched to a gene: 11. CDR3 length: 18 amino acids. Germline CDR1 and CDR2: MDHEN and SYDVKM. The CDR3 is CASSSLDRGQSANEKLFF. CDR3 nucleotide sequence: TGTGCCAGCAGTTCCCTTGACAGGGGGCAGAGCGCTAATGAAAAACTGTTTTTT.

The rearrangement joins TRBV7-9 to TRBJ1-2; TRBD1 agrees at 7 bases. CDR1 is SEHNR and CDR2 is FQNEAQ in the germline V gene (reference sequence). The CDR3 runs 14 residues. The trim removed 5 bases at V and 5 bases at J, leaving 8 bases unmatched. The CDR3 DNA is TGTGCCAGCAGCGCGCAGGGGGTGAATTATGGCTACACCTTC. Translated, it gives CASSAQGVNYGYTF.

This chain links TRBV29-1 with TRBJ2-3, with D perhaps matching TRBD2 (5 bases). There are 13 residues in the CDR3. V shed 4 bases and J shed 0 bases, with 8 bases lying between them. Germline values: CDR1 SQVTM, CDR2 ANQGSEA. The CDR3 DNA sequence: TGCAGCGTTGGGAGGACTAGCACAGATACGCAGTATTTT. It specifies CSVGRTSTDTQYF.

This chain uses TRBV18 with TRBJ2-7, with D possibly TRBD1 on 6 matching bases. Germline V gene data show CDR1 as KGHSH and CDR2 as LQKENI. The CDR3 sequence is 12 residues long. The V end lost 4 bases, the J end lost 5 bases, and 9 bases lay between the germline ends. CDR3 loop: CASSHYRDEQYF. For the CDR3, the DNA is TGTGCCAGCTCACATTACAGGGACGAGCAGTACTTC. The whole variable domain, remainder taken from reference TRBV18 and TRBJ2-7, is NAGVMQNPRHLVRRRGQEARLRCSPMKGHSHVYWYRQLPEEGLKFMVYLQKENIIDESGMPKERFSAEFPKEGPSILRIQQVVRGDSAAYFCASSHYRDEQYFGPGTRLTVT.

CDR3 sequence reads: CASRRQVMYTGELFF. The DNA for the CDR3 is TGTGCCAGTAGGAGACAGGTTATGTACACCGGGGAGCTGTTTTTT. The V and J genes are TRBV19 and TRBJ2-2, with D possibly being TRBD1 (6 bases). This CDR3 contains 15 residues. Trimming left V 6 bases short and J 3 bases short, with 14 bases between. Germline V gene data show CDR1 as LNHDA and CDR2 as SQIVND (reference sequence).